Sequencing of this TCR beta chain was carried out in a study of blood T cell repertoires in COVID-19. Overall study: COVID-19 samples collected from the United States, Italy and Spain covered acute and convalescent phases. T cells, B-cell-depleted T cells, or PBMCs provided the cDNA or gDNA that served as material.

Study processing details: Scientists estimated how many nucleated cells there were by amplifying reference gene primers. Produced via immunoSEQ multiplex PCR; TCRdb's table is partial and in-frame only. V and J calls and clone size follow that table, whereas D and trimming were derived from the DNA. Of under 200,000 clones listed, over 80% were seen once; the top ten hold more than 7%. Germline CDR1 and CDR2: WNHNN and SYGVQD (reference sequence). The V gene end was trimmed by 3 bases and the J gene end by 7 bases; junction bases not matched to a gene: 6. This CDR3 is 15 amino acids long. This chain connects TRBV10-1 to TRBJ1-6; 7 bases are shared with TRBD1. This TCR derives from a woman at least 80 years old with active or convalescent COVID-19. The sequencing input was peripheral blood. CDR3: CASSEYRGGNSPLHF. CDR3 bases: TGCGCCAGCAGTGAATACAGGGGAGGAAATTCACCCCTCCACTTT.